The source of this T cell receptor (beta chain) is a study of circulating CD8 cells and anti-PD-1 response in melanoma. Study details: Every 2 weeks, patients got 3 mg/kg nivolumab intravenously. About 45% of the 13 patients had prior targeted therapy or immunotherapy; seven did not. Findings of the study overall: A small cohort with few responders supplied the baseline and M1 comparisons. Replicates were generally not done for experiments.

Four subsets defined by PD-1 and/or TIGIT were sorted from live CD3+CD8+TCRalphabeta+ cells. The QIAseq Immune Repertoire TCR panel built the libraries from roughly 16 ng of total RNA. TCRdb analysed the reads with MiXCR anew, one entry per CDR3 protein. The profile shows some 970 distinct CDR3 sequences, approximately 9% of them singletons. This clonotype rates as medium-sized. Its specificity is unknown. Germline V gene data show CDR1 as MNHEY and CDR2 as SMNVEV (reference sequence). Trimming stripped 0 bases from V and 7 bases from J, with 12 bases between. The CDR3 has 14 residues. Source: CD8+ T cells from PBMCs, taken at baseline or after one month of anti-PD-1 therapy (not recorded which). The chain employs TRBV27 and TRBJ1-1, with D unresolved. The receptor's source is a human donor with melanoma. CDR3 amino acids: CASSLSKGWSEAFF. In DNA form, the CDR3 reads TGTGCCAGCAGTTTATCTAAAGGGTGGAGTGAAGCTTTCTTT.